This T cell receptor (beta chain) emerged from a study of shared clonotypes between healthy human individuals. Everyone who donated was a Caucasian adult who lived in Nashville, Tennessee. Germline loops: CDR1 LGHNA, CDR2 YSLEER. V dropped 4 bases and J dropped 12 bases, with 13 bases sitting between them. The CDR3 has 12 amino acids. Study results and caveats: Donor clonotype sharing was expected to depend on sequencing depth. Naive subsets generally had larger estimated richness than memory subsets.

As concerns this clone: Antigen unknown.

Sequenced by immunoSEQ multiplex PCR; TCRdb stores in-frame clones only, minus some. The sample lists 1.4 million to 1.5 million clones, roughly 96% seen once, with 1% to 1.5% in the top ten. The sequence was collected from a man aged 25-45 years in good health. The sequenced material came from naive CD4+ T cells sorted from blood. As to subset: CD45RA+ positively selected. The chain is built from TRBV4-3 and TRBJ2-1; weak D call: TRBD1 (6 bases). CDR3 loop: CASSLTGSRQFF. Here the CDR3 DNA reads TGCGCCAGCAGCCTCACAGGGTCGCGGCAGTTCTTC.